Listed below are T cell receptor beta chains from one sample, sequenced in a study of identical twins. TCRdb redid the calling of the 5' RACE reads with MiXCR, one entry per CDR3 protein. Of 450,000 or so distinct CDR3 sequences listed, roughly 18% are singletons. Sample: naive T cells sorted from blood. The receptors stem from a man in his fifties in good health. The CDR3 runs from the conserved cysteine through the conserved F or W. A D gene is named only where the DNA matches it firmly. Clone sizes are given selectively: once, few, many, or a class where the clone is expanded.

clone_size d_call j_call v_call cdr3_aa cdr3_nt
many TRBD2 TRBJ2-1 TRBV11-2 CASSLETGTSPLYNEQFF TGTGCCAGCAGCTTAGAGACCGGGACTAGCCCCCTCTACAATGAGCAGTTCTTC
NA NA TRBJ2-6 TRBV18 CASSPIQATSGANVLTF TGTGCCAGCTCACCAATACAGGCCACCTCTGGGGCCAACGTCCTGACTTTC
NA TRBD2 TRBJ2-4 TRBV14 CASSQGASGGLNIQYF TGTGCCAGCAGCCAAGGCGCTAGCGGGGGATTGAACATTCAGTACTTC
NA NA TRBJ2-2 TRBV27 CASSLWETGLGELFF TGTGCCAGCAGTTTATGGGAGACTGGTTTGGGGGAGCTGTTTTTT
few TRBD2 TRBJ2-7 TRBV11-1 CASSLGGSSGSPSRRYEQYF TGTGCCAGCAGCTTAGGGGGGTCTAGCGGGAGCCCCTCTAGGCGCTACGAGCAGTACTTC
few TRBD1 TRBJ2-1 TRBV6-2/TRBV6-3 CASSSIGQGNEQFF TGTGCCAGCAGTTCCATTGGACAGGGCAATGAGCAGTTCTTC
many NA TRBJ2-5 TRBV3-1 CASSQSLNGAQYF TGTGCCAGCAGCCAAAGCCTCAATGGGGCCCAGTACTTC
NA NA TRBJ2-7 TRBV7-9 CASSLEFVGAEQYF TGTGCCAGCAGCTTAGAATTCGTGGGGGCAGAGCAGTACTTC
many NA TRBJ2-1 TRBV12-3/TRBV12-4 CASSLDTHSYNEQFF TGTGCCAGCAGTCTTGACACCCACTCCTACAATGAGCAGTTCTTC
many NA TRBJ1-2 TRBV12-3/TRBV12-4 CASSLGGGYTF TGTGCCAGCAGTTTGGGGGGCGGCTACACCTTC
NA TRBD1 TRBJ1-6 TRBV6-1 CASSEAGDRTYQGNSPLHF TGTGCCAGCAGCGAAGCGGGGGACAGAACTTATCAGGGGAATTCACCCCTCCACTTT
NA TRBD1 TRBJ2-1 TRBV5-1 CASSLMTGGTGEQFF TGCGCCAGCAGCCTCATGACAGGGGGGACGGGCGAGCAGTTCTTC
many NA TRBJ2-3 TRBV12-3/TRBV12-4 CASSLSSGETDTQYF TGTGCCAGCAGTTTGTCCAGCGGTGAGACAGATACGCAGTATTTT
many NA TRBJ2-7 TRBV2 CASVGWNRVYEQYF TGTGCCAGCGTGGGGTGGAATCGGGTCTACGAGCAGTACTTC
NA NA TRBJ2-1 TRBV28 CASRTLGEQFF TGTGCCAGCAGGACTCTAGGGGAGCAGTTCTTC
NA NA TRBJ1-1 TRBV20-1 CSARDLRANTEAFF TGCAGTGCTAGAGATCTCAGGGCGAACACTGAAGCTTTCTTT
NA NA TRBJ1-1 TRBV5-1 CASSPFGGEAFF TGCGCCAGCAGCCCTTTTGGCGGGGAAGCTTTCTTT
many NA TRBJ2-1 TRBV5-6 CASSDVSYNEQFF TGTGCCAGCAGCGATGTCTCCTACAATGAGCAGTTCTTC
many NA TRBJ2-7 TRBV5-6 CASSLGRGFEQYF TGTGCCAGCAGCTTAGGAAGGGGATTCGAGCAGTACTTC
many TRBD2 TRBJ2-6 TRBV5-1 CASTSTREAGANVLTF TGCGCCAGCACCAGCACCCGGGAGGCTGGGGCCAACGTCCTGACTTTC
few TRBD1 TRBJ2-1 TRBV4-1 CASSRGQGFSYNEQFF TGCGCCAGCAGCCGGGGACAGGGGTTTTCCTACAATGAGCAGTTCTTC
many TRBD1 TRBJ1-1 TRBV6-5 CASSYSRGRTGLTEAFF TGTGCCAGCAGTTACTCGAGGGGCAGGACAGGGCTTACTGAAGCTTTCTTT
NA NA TRBJ2-1 TRBV7-3 CASSPTASYEQFF TGTGCCAGCAGCCCCACCGCTAGTTATGAGCAGTTCTTC
few TRBD2 TRBJ2-3 TRBV7-2 CASSSPGLVLNTQYF TGTGCCAGCAGCTCTCCGGGACTAGTTTTGAATACGCAGTATTTT
many NA TRBJ1-1 TRBV24-1 CATSDPLRDTEAFF TGTGCCACCAGTGACCCACTGAGGGACACTGAAGCTTTCTTT
NA TRBD2 TRBJ2-7 TRBV6-2/TRBV6-3 CASSSKFDSGRPPGEQYF TGTGCCAGCAGTTCCAAGTTTGATAGCGGGAGGCCCCCCGGGGAGCAGTACTTC
NA NA TRBJ2-1 TRBV11-1 CASSLAMGRGLRPNEQFF TGTGCCAGCAGCTTAGCAATGGGGCGGGGGCTTCGTCCCAATGAGCAGTTCTTC
NA NA TRBJ1-2 TRBV6-2/TRBV6-3 CASETFSTGYTF TGTGCCAGTGAGACGTTCTCGACTGGCTACACCTTC
NA TRBD2 TRBJ2-2 TRBV5-1 CASSLGSAGGMNTGELFF TGCGCCAGCAGCTTGGGTTCAGCGGGAGGGATGAACACCGGGGAGCTGTTTTTT
NA NA TRBJ2-3 TRBV6-5 CASSYPGVGTDTQYF TGTGCCAGCAGTTACCCCGGGGTCGGGACAGATACGCAGTATTTT
NA NA TRBJ2-1 TRBV27 CASSPPLTRAGEQFF TGTGCCAGCAGCCCCCCCCTGACTCGGGCGGGAGAGCAGTTCTTC
NA TRBD2 TRBJ2-1 TRBV7-6 CASSFWAGEGSNEQFF TGTGCCAGCAGCTTTTGGGCGGGGGAGGGGTCCAATGAGCAGTTCTTC
NA NA TRBJ2-3 TRBV29-1 CSVEDQFGTDTQYF TGCAGCGTTGAAGACCAATTTGGCACAGATACGCAGTATTTT
NA TRBD2 TRBJ2-1 TRBV7-2 CASSLGLAGGGGQFF TGTGCCAGCAGCTTAGGGCTAGCGGGAGGAGGGGGGCAGTTCTTC